This T cell receptor (beta chain) is from a study of blood T cells in healthy people across ages. Deletions cut 1 base from V and 11 bases from J, with 14 bases between. This CDR3 is 13 amino acids long. This clonotype turned up a few times. A second PCR, run for about 6 to 12 cycles, used a sample-barcoded 5' primer plus a J-beta primer mix. Tags on each cDNA molecule came from a template-switch adaptor with 12 random nucleotides. Sequencing of every sample gave 2.5 million or more CDR3-containing paired-end reads. Using its own MiXCR run on the 5' RACE reads, TCRdb lists one record per CDR3 protein. The repertoire holds some 790,000 distinct CDR3 sequences, with under 35% as singletons.

The TCR was taken from a woman aged 80 or over in good health. The sequenced sample was blood. The gene calls are TRBV12-3 or TRBV12-4 and TRBJ1-1; D might be TRBD1 (5 bases). CDR3 DNA: TGTGCCAGCAGTTTAGAACAGGCTCGATCGGCTTTCTTT. Translation: CASSLEQARSAFF.